Listed below are T cell receptor beta chains from one sample, sequenced in a study of blood T cell repertoires in COVID-19. TCRdb's copy holds only in-frame clones and misses some; the assay was immunoSEQ multiplex PCR. The sample has about 45,000 clones, more than 65% seen once. Source material: peripheral blood. The source is a human donor in a cohort sampled during active COVID-19. Each CDR3 is given with its conserved first and last residue. D genes are given only for firm matches. Where a row states a size, it is once, few, many or the class of an expanded clone; other rows omit it.

>NA|TRBV3-1/TRBV3-2|TRBJ2-1|TRBD2
TGTGCCAGCAGCCTTTGGACTAGCGGGGCAGGGTGGTCCTACAATGAGCAGTTCTTC
CASSLWTSGAGWSYNEQFF
>NA|TRBV2|TRBJ2-2|NA
TGTGCCAGCAGTGGACAGTTAACCGGGGAGCTGTTTTTT
CASSGQLTGELFF
>few|TRBV19|TRBJ2-3|NA
TGTGCCAGTAGGGGGCTAGCGTATACCACAGATACGCAGTATTTT
CASRGLAYTTDTQYF
>NA|TRBV19|TRBJ1-5|NA
TGTGCCAGTAGTATAGTACGGGAAATCAATCAGCCCCAGCATTTT
CASSIVREINQPQHF
>NA|TRBV3-1/TRBV3-2|TRBJ2-1|TRBD2
TGTGCCAGCAGCCAAAGCGGGAGGTCGAGGAAATTCTTC
CASSQSGRSRKFF
>NA|TRBV18|TRBJ1-4|NA
TGTGCCAGCTCACCGTCTGCAACTAATGAAAAACTGTTTTTT
CASSPSATNEKLFF
>few|TRBV3-1/TRBV3-2|TRBJ2-1|NA
TGTGCCAGCAGCCAAGATCTCACCTCGGGTGAGCAGTTCTTC
CASSQDLTSGEQFF
>few|TRBV19|TRBJ2-1|TRBD2
TGTGCCAGTAGTAAGGGACTGCTGACTAGCGGGGGCCCCAGGGGCAATGAGCAGTTCTTC
CASSKGLLTSGGPRGNEQFF
>NA|TRBV7-2|TRBJ2-1|NA
TGTGCCAGCAGCTTACTAGTTCCCACTTTAAGAGAGCAGTTCTTC
CASSLLVPTLREQFF
>NA|TRBV18|TRBJ1-1|NA
TGTGCCAGCTCACTAAGGTCTACAACAGGGATGGAGATAGCGAACACTGAAGCTTTCTTT
CASSLRSTTGMEIANTEAFF
>NA|TRBV18|TRBJ2-7|NA
TGTGCCAGCTCACCCCGGACACTGGAAGAGCAGTACTTC
CASSPRTLEEQYF
>NA|TRBV6-5|TRBJ1-2|TRBD1
TGTGCCAGCAGGGGGACAGGGTTCGATGGCTACACCTTC
CASRGTGFDGYTF
>NA|TRBV7-2|TRBJ2-5|TRBD2
TGTGCCAGCAGCTTAGGAGGGACTAGCGGGAGTTGGCAAGAGACCCAGTACTTC
CASSLGGTSGSWQETQYF
>NA|TRBV6-5|TRBJ2-3|NA
TGTGCCAGCAGTATTGAGAGCCTAGGGGTAAATACGCAGTATTTT
CASSIESLGVNTQYF
>NA|TRBV7-8|TRBJ1-2|NA
TGTGCCAGCAGCACTCGAATGAACTATGGCTACACCTTC
CASSTRMNYGYTF
>NA|TRBV28|TRBJ2-5|TRBD1
TGTGCCAGCAGATCGGACAGGGGGAATAGGGGGACCCAGTACTTC
CASRSDRGNRGTQYF
>NA|TRBV4-1|TRBJ2-3|TRBD2
TGCGCCAGCAGCCAAGCCCCAGGACTAGCGGGAGACCGCGATACGCAGTATTTT
CASSQAPGLAGDRDTQYF
>NA|TRBV7-8|TRBJ1-2|TRBD1
TGTGCCAGCAGCTTAGTGGGACAGTCTTTATCTGGCTACACCTTC
CASSLVGQSLSGYTF
>NA|TRBV5-1|TRBJ2-5|TRBD1
TGCGCCAGCAGATCCGGACAGGGTCAAGAGACCCAGTACTTC
CASRSGQGQETQYF
>NA|TRBV7-9|TRBJ2-7|TRBD1
TGTGCCAGCAGCGCTTGGGACAGGGGTTCAACCTACGAGCAGTACTTC
CASSAWDRGSTYEQYF
>NA|TRBV6-4|TRBJ2-1|NA
TGTGCCAGCAAACTCACAGGGACCAATGAGCAGTTCTTC
CASKLTGTNEQFF
>NA|TRBV4-2|TRBJ2-3|NA
TGTGCCAGCAGCCGAGACCAATGGGAGTCTAGCACAGATACGCAGTATTTT
CASSRDQWESSTDTQYF
>once|TRBV6-6|TRBJ2-1|NA
TGTGCCAGCAGTTACTCGCTATCGCGGGATGGCAATGAGCAGTTCTTC
CASSYSLSRDGNEQFF
>NA|TRBV7-3|TRBJ2-2|TRBD1
TGTGCCAGCAGTCGACAGGGCCACACCGGGGAGCTGTTTTTT
CASSRQGHTGELFF